The next 22 T cell receptor beta chains were all read from a single sample in a study of blood T cells in healthy people across ages. Next came a second PCR, run for about 6 to 12 cycles, which used a sample-barcoded 5' primer along with a J-beta primer mix. Using its own MiXCR run on the 5' RACE reads, TCRdb lists one record per CDR3 protein. The sample contains some 710,000 distinct CDR3 sequences, about 20% of which appear only once. The specimen sequenced was blood. The receptors originated from a man between 65 and 79 years old in good health.

This clonotype was seen repeatedly, ten times or more. Here the CDR3 reads CASSSLRNEQFF. The CDR3, as DNA: TGTGCCAGCAGCTCACTACGGAATGAGCAGTTCTTC. This chain joins TRBV12-3 or TRBV12-4 and TRBJ2-1; unclear D gene. The CDR3 is 12 residues long. Trimming shortened V by 6 bases and J by 7 bases, and 10 bases separated the two germline ends.

This chain connects TRBV20-1 to TRBJ1-1, with D possibly TRBD1 on 5 matching bases. CDR1 is DFQATT and CDR2 is SNEGSKA in the germline V gene (reference sequence). Trimming removed 6 bases at V and 0 bases at J, with 17 bases between. The CDR3 sequence is 15 residues long. The CDR3 sequence: CSATRDGRMNTEAFF. CDR3 bases: TGCAGTGCCACCCGGGACGGACGCATGAACACTGAAGCTTTCTTT.

This clonotype has just a few counts. This sequence joins TRBV20-1 and TRBJ1-6; 12 bases map to TRBD1. The CDR3 has 16 residues. Germline V gene data show CDR1 as DFQATT and CDR2 as SNEGSKA (reference sequence). V shed 1 base, J shed 5 bases, and the junction held 3 bases outside the gene matches. The CDR3 region has the DNA TGCAGTGCTAGAGTGGGACAGGGGGCGGATAATTCACCCCTCCACTTT. Protein sequence: CSARVGQGADNSPLHF.

The chain couples TRBV2 to TRBJ1-3; weak D call: TRBD1 (5 bases). This CDR3 has 15 amino acids. Trimming pared 4 bases from V and 1 base from J, leaving 11 bases between. CDR1 SNHLY and CDR2 FYNNEI come from the germline V gene. The CDR3 spells CASSGRRQSGNTIYF. CDR3 coding DNA: TGTGCCAGCAGTGGTCGTAGACAGTCTGGAAACACCATATATTTT.

There are many counts of this clonotype. One junction end disagrees with the germline gene, perhaps due to a read error. The V gene is TRBV5-1, the J gene TRBJ2-3; unclear D gene. This CDR3 contains 14 residues. Germline CDR1 SGHRS, CDR2 YFSETQ. The CDR3 protein is CASSVSGGTDTQYF. In nucleotides, the CDR3 is TGTGCCAGCAGTGTTTCTGGTGGGACAGATACGCAGTATTTT. Together with reference TRBV5-1 and TRBJ2-3, the CDR3 gives the full variable domain: KAGVTQTPRYLIKTRGQQVTLSCSPISGHRSVSWYQQTPGQGLQFLFEYFSETQRNKGNFPGRFSGRQFSNSRSEMNVSTLELGDSALYLCASSVSGGTDTQYFGPGTRLTVL.

This chain links TRBV5-1 with TRBJ2-7; D tentatively fits TRBD1 or TRBD2 (5 bases each). This CDR3 has 11 amino acids. Germline assignment: CDR1 SGHRS and CDR2 YFSETQ. V dropped 7 bases and J dropped 3 bases, with 8 bases sitting between them. Here the CDR3 reads CASRDVYEQYF. The CDR3 region has the DNA TGCGCCAGCCGGGACGTCTACGAGCAGTACTTC.

As DNA, the CDR3 is TGTGCCAGCAGCCAAGAATGGCGTTCAAATGAGCAGTTCTTC. Protein sequence: CASSQEWRSNEQFF. This chain joins TRBV4-2 and TRBJ2-1, with D uncertain. The germline gives CDR1 LGHNA, CDR2 YNFKEQ. V gave up 0 bases and J gave up 7 bases, with 10 bases separating them. The CDR3 is made up of 14 amino acids.

This chain joins TRBV29-1 and TRBJ2-1; D may be TRBD2 (5 bases). The CDR3 is 10 amino acids. Per the germline V gene, CDR1 is SQVTM and CDR2 is ANQGSEA. V lost 4 bases and J 9 bases, leaving 7 bases between the germline ends. CDR3 amino acids: CSVGEGEQFF. CDR3 DNA sequence: TGCAGCGTTGGTGAGGGTGAGCAGTTCTTC.

This clonotype was observed a few times. Here the CDR3 reads CASREGTGAYNEQFF. CDR3 nucleotides: TGTGCCAGTAGGGAGGGGACAGGGGCCTACAATGAGCAGTTCTTC. The V call is TRBV19, the J call TRBJ2-1; TRBD1 agrees at 10 bases. This CDR3 region has 15 residues. Trimming removed 6 bases from V and 2 bases from J; junction bases left unmatched: 4. Germline V gene sequence: CDR1 LNHDA, CDR2 SQIVND (reference sequence).

The rearrangement uses TRBV6-2 or TRBV6-3 and TRBJ2-7; 8 nucleotides line up with TRBD2. Germline loops: CDR1 MNHEY, CDR2 SVGEGT. The CDR3 contains 16 residues. The V and J ends lost 5 bases and 0 bases, in that order; junction bases with no gene match: 9. The CDR3 DNA follows: TGTGCCAGCAGTCCGCGGGGGGCAGGTAGCTCCTACGAGCAGTACTTC. Translation: CASSPRGAGSSYEQYF.

This clonotype was detected a few times. The rearrangement joins TRBV7-2 to TRBJ1-2, with D possibly matching TRBD1 (5 bases). V lost 1 base to trimming and J lost 7 bases, with 16 bases between them. This CDR3 is 15 amino acids long. CDR1 and CDR2 (germline): SGHTA, FQGNSA. CDR3 DNA: TGTGCCAGCAGCTTAGAGGTGGGCAGGGCGAGTGGCTACACCTTC. Residues: CASSLEVGRASGYTF.

This CDR3 reads CASSLTGGRGNTEAFF. The CDR3 region has the DNA TGTGCCAGCAGCTTAACAGGGGGACGGGGGAACACTGAAGCTTTCTTT. The rearrangement joins TRBV7-2 to TRBJ1-1; TRBD1 aligns across 8 bases. CDR1 and CDR2 (germline): SGHTA, FQGNSA. The CDR3 runs 16 residues. V lost 2 bases to trimming and J lost 1 base; unmatched junction nucleotides: 6. The variable domain in full, with the rest retrieved from reference TRBV7-2 and TRBJ1-1, is GAGVSQSPSNKVTEKGKDVELRCDPISGHTALYWYRQSLGQGLEFLIYFQGNSAPDKSGLPSDRFSAERTGGSVSTLTIQRTQQEDSAVYLCASSLTGGRGNTEAFFGQGTRLTVV.

The V call is TRBV6-6, the J call TRBJ1-5; possible D gene TRBD1, 6 bases. Trimming removed 5 bases at V and 6 bases at J, with 11 bases between. Looked up from germline, CDR1 is MNHNY and CDR2 is SVGAGI (reference sequence). This CDR3 has 13 amino acids. The CDR3 here is CASSLGASQPQHF. CDR3 nucleotide sequence: TGTGCCAGCAGTCTGGGGGCCAGTCAGCCCCAGCATTTT.

The rearrangement joins TRBV18 to TRBJ2-3; the D gene is possibly TRBD1 (6 bases). Germline V gene sequence: CDR1 KGHSH, CDR2 LQKENI. V was cut by 8 bases and J by 5 bases, with 14 bases left in between. The CDR3 covers 13 residues. Here the CDR3 DNA reads TGTGCCAGCACCCCGGACAGTTTAGATACGCAGTATTTT. Translation: CASTPDSLDTQYF.

This clonotype has a handful of counts. The chain combines TRBV27 with TRBJ2-3; 10 bases are shared with TRBD2. CDR3 length equals 15 residues. Germline V CDR1 and CDR2: MNHEY, SMNVEV (reference sequence). Losses at the gene ends were 6 bases for V and 0 bases for J; bases not matched to a gene: 3. The CDR3 sequence: CASRIAGGSTDTQYF. In DNA form, the CDR3 reads TGTGCCAGCAGGATAGCGGGGGGAAGCACAGATACGCAGTATTTT.

This clonotype has a handful of counts. A junction boundary mismatches the germline segment, possibly from a read error. This sequence joins TRBV12-3 or TRBV12-4 and TRBJ1-2; 9 bases align to TRBD1. CDR3 length equals 13 residues. CDR3 amino acids: CASSRQGEGGYTF. The CDR3 coding sequence is TGCGCCAGCAGCCGACAGGGGGAGGGAGGCTACACCTTC.

In this sample, this clonotype turned up a few times. The chain combines TRBV12-3 or TRBV12-4 with TRBJ1-2, with D maybe TRBD1 (5 bases). V lost 6 bases and J 7 bases, leaving 18 bases between the germline ends. This CDR3 spans 14 amino acids. In DNA, the CDR3 is TGTGCCAGCAGCCAGGACACAATTCAGGGTGGCTACACCTTC. Protein sequence: CASSQDTIQGGYTF.

This clonotype was counted only a few times. This chain links TRBV28 with TRBJ2-1; D is possibly TRBD1 or TRBD2 (5 bases each). Germline loops: CDR1 MDHEN, CDR2 SYDVKM. CDR3 length: 15 amino acids. Trimming stripped 3 bases from V and 8 bases from J, with 17 bases between. The DNA of the CDR3 is TGTGCCAGCAGTTTGTGGGGGTCGTCGATCCATGAGCAGTTCTTC. Its translation is CASSLWGSSIHEQFF.

The genes are TRBV5-1 and TRBJ2-3, with TRBD2 as a possible D gene (6 bases). Trimming took 4 bases from V and 4 from J, leaving 13 bases between them. The germline CDR1 and CDR2 sequences are SGHRS and YFSETQ. This CDR3 is 14 amino acids long. The chain's CDR3 is CASSVGTVSDTQYF. The CDR3 bases are TGCGCCAGCAGCGTTGGGACTGTATCAGATACGCAGTATTTT.

This rearrangement joins TRBV20-1 to TRBJ2-3, with D tentatively TRBD2 (5 bases). With 3 bases removed from V and 5 bases from J, the gap between germline ends came to 18 bases. The germline V gene has CDR1 DFQATT and CDR2 SNEGSKA (reference sequence). The CDR3 runs to 15 residues. The CDR3 region is CSASGLVGDGDTQYF. The CDR3 DNA is TGCAGTGCTAGCGGGTTGGTGGGAGACGGAGATACGCAGTATTTT.

This clonotype was recorded a few times. The chain employs TRBV10-3 and TRBJ1-4, with D uncertain. The V end lost 6 bases, the J end lost 0 bases, and 17 bases lay between the germline ends. Looked up from germline, CDR1 is ENHRY and CDR2 is SYGVKD. The CDR3 consists of 17 residues. DNA of the CDR3: TGTGCCATCAGCGATCCGGCAGATCCAGCAACTAATGAAAAACTGTTTTTT. Its protein is CAISDPADPATNEKLFF.

The chain employs TRBV28 and TRBJ2-5, with D perhaps matching TRBD2 (5 bases). V was cut by 6 bases and J by 5 bases, with 16 bases left in between. The CDR3 loop spans 14 amino acids. CDR1 is MDHEN and CDR2 is SYDVKM in the germline V gene. The CDR3 DNA sequence: TGTGCCAGCAGAACCTACGAGGGTTGGGAGACCCAGTACTTC. Translating gives CASRTYEGWETQYF. Complete variable domain (other parts from reference TRBV28 and TRBJ2-5): DVKVTQSSRYLVKRTGEKVFLECVQDMDHENMFWYRQDPGLGLRLIYFSYDVKMKEKGDIPEGYSVSREKKERFSLILESASTNQTSMYLCASRTYEGWETQYFGPGTRLLVL.